The T cell receptor beta chain under discussion was sequenced for a study of early T cells in non-severe SARS-CoV-2 infection. In TCRdb, the 5' RACE reads were re-called with MiXCR into one record per CDR3 protein. Altogether under 65,000 distinct CDR3 sequences are present, approximately 13% being singletons, with the ten largest covering roughly 8.8%. This clonotype came up many times. Its antigen is unidentified. Study-level points and caveats: Reliance on VDJdb matching favored anti-spike CD8 responses; private and CD4 specificities were missed.

The source of this sequence is an adult who was a healthcare worker with PCR-confirmed SARS-CoV-2 infection or an uninfected control (not recorded which). The sample in question was whole blood, obtained at baseline.

CDR3 residues: CASSYLSPVSGEQFF. The CDR3 nucleotides read TGTGCCAGCAGTTACTTATCCCCGGTTTCGGGTGAGCAGTTCTTC. The chain links TRBV6-2 or TRBV6-3 to TRBJ2-1; D remains unclear. The CDR3 spans 15 residues. Germline V lookup: CDR1 MNHEY, CDR2 SVGEGT. Trimming removed 1 base from V and 9 bases from J, with 16 bases in between.